This T cell receptor (delta chain) was captured by sequencing in a study of gamma-delta T cells after stem cell transplantation. TCRdb reran clone calling via CATT on the RT-PCR reads. Of around 1,700 delta-chain clones in the sample, 4% to 5.5% are singletons; the top ten hold roughly 13%. The CDR3 is 20 amino acids. In germline, CDR1 is GEAIGNYY, CDR2 EKD. The V and J ends lost 3 bases and 0 bases, in that order; junction bases with no gene match: 8. Sequencing was carried out using gamma-delta T cells. The chain employs TRDV2 and TRDJ3; the match to TRDD3 covers 12 bases. The source is a human donor. It is not recorded whose cells these are; they may come from a transplant donor. CDR3 nucleotides: TGTGCCTGTGACTCACTGGGGGATACTCAAAGCTCCTGGGACACCCGACAGATGTTTTTC. Translating it yields CACDSLGDTQSSWDTRQMFF.